This T cell receptor beta chain was retrieved from a study of blood T cell repertoires in COVID-19. Study background: The cDNA or gDNA used as material had been derived from T cells, B-cell-depleted T cells, or PBMCs.

Authors' data handling: How many nucleated cells were present was estimated from reference gene primer amplification. Produced via immunoSEQ multiplex PCR; TCRdb's table is partial and in-frame only. V and J calls and clone size are as listed in that table; D and trimming were resolved from the DNA. The sample has under 200,000 clones, more than 70% seen once. Individuals aged about 18 to 100 years were recruited from fewer than 30 US areas. Cohorts were determined from participant-reported clinical history. The material sequenced was PBMCs or T cells enriched from blood (not recorded which). The sequence derives from a man in his 60s who had recovered from COVID-19.

In DNA form, the CDR3 reads TGCGCCAGCAGCTACGGGACAGGCGGCTACGAGCAGTACTTC. This sequence encodes CASSYGTGGYEQYF. This chain joins TRBV5-1 and TRBJ2-7, with 8 positions matching TRBD1. The germline V gene encodes CDR1 SGHRS and CDR2 YFSETQ. This CDR3 comprises 14 residues. V lost 3 bases to trimming and J lost 3 bases; unmatched junction nucleotides: 5.